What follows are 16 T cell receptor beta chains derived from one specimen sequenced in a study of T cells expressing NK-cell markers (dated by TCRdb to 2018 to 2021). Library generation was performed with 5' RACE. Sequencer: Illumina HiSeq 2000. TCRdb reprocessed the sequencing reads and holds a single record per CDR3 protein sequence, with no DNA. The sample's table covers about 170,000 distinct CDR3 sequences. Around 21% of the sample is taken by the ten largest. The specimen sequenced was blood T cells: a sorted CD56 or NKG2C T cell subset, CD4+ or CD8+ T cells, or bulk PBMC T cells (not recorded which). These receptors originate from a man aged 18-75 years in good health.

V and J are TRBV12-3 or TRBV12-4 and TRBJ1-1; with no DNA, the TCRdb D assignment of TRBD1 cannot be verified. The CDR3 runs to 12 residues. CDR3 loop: CASRGGTDEAFF.

Here the CDR3 reads CASSTMGAGSEQFF. The rearrangement links TRBV19 to TRBJ2-1; the D call of TRBD2 rests on TCRdb alone, since no DNA is present to check it. The CDR3 loop spans 14 amino acids. Germline assignment: CDR1 LNHDA and CDR2 SQIVND (reference sequence).

The CDR3 here is CSAQPRTQGYYEQYF. This chain links TRBV20-1 with TRBJ2-7; TCRdb proposes TRBD1, but this gene call is untestable without DNA. The CDR3 contains 15 residues. The germline V gene encodes CDR1 DFQATT and CDR2 SNEGSKA (reference sequence).

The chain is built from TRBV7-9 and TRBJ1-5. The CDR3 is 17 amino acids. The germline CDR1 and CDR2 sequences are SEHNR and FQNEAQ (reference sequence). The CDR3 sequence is CASSFSSWPGGNQPQHF.

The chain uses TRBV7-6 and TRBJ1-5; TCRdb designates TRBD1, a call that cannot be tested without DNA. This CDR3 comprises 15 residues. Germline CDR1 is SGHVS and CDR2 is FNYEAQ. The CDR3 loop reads CASSPVGYSNQPQHF.

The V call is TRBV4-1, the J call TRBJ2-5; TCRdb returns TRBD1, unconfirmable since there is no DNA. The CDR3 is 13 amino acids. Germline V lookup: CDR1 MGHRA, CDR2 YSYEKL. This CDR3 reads CASSRPRGETQYF.

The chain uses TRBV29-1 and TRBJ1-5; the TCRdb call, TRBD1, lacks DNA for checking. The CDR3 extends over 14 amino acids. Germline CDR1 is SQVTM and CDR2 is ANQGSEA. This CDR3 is CSVDETGLGQPQHF.

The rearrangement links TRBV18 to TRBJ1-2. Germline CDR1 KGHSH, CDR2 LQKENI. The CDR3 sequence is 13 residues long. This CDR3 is CASSLGKVDGYTF.

CDR3 in amino acids: CSVEASDSRGYTF. The rearrangement uses TRBV29-1 and TRBJ1-2; TCRdb calls TRBD1, which cannot be checked without DNA. Germline loops: CDR1 SQVTM, CDR2 ANQGSEA. The CDR3 loop spans 13 amino acids.

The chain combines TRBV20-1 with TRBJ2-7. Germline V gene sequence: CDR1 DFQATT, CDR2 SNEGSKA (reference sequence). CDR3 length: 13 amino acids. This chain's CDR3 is CSARGLRAYEQYF.

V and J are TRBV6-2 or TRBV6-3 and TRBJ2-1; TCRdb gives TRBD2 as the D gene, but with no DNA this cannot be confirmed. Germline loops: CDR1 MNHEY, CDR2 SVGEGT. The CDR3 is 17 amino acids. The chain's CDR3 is CASSDKKLARIYNEQFF.

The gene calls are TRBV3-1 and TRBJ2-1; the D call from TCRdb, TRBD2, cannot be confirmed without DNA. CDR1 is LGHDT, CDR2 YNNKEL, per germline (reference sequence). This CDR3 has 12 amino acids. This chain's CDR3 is CASSQPGLEQFF.

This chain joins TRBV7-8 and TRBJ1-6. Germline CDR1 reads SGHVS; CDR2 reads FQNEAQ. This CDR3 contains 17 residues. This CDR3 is CASSSRGVGSYNSPLHF. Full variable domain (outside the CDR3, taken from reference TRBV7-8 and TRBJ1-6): GAGVSQSPRYKVAKRGQDVALRCDPISGHVSLFWYQQALGQGPEFLTYFQNEAQLDKSGLPSDRFFAERPEGSVSTLKIQRTQQEDSAVYLCASSSRGVGSYNSPLHFGNGTRLTVT.

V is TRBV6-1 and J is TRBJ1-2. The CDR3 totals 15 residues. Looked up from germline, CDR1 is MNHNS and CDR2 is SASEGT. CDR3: CASSERPRVNYGYTF.

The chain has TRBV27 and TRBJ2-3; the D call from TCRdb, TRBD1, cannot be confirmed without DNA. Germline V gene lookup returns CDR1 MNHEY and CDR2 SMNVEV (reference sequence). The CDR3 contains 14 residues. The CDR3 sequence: CASSLITRADTQYF.

The CDR3 sequence is CASSFGTITDTQYF. This chain connects TRBV7-9 to TRBJ2-3; TCRdb gives TRBD1 as the D gene, but with no DNA this cannot be confirmed. This CDR3 region has 14 residues. Germline CDR1 is SEHNR and CDR2 is FQNEAQ (reference sequence).